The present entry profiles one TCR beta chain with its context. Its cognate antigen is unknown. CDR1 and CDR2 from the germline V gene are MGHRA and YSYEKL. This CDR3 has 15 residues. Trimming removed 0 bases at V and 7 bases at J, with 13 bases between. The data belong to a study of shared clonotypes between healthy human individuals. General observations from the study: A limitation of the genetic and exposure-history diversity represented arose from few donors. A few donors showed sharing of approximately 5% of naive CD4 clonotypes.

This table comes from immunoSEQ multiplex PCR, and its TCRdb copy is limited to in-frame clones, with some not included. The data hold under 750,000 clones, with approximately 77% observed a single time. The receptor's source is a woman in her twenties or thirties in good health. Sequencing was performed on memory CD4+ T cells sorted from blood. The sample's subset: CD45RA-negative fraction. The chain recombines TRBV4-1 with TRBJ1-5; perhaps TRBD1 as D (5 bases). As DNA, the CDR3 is TGCGCCAGCAGCCAAGAAGGAAGGGGCAGGCAGCCCCAGCATTTT. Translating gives CASSQEGRGRQPQHF.